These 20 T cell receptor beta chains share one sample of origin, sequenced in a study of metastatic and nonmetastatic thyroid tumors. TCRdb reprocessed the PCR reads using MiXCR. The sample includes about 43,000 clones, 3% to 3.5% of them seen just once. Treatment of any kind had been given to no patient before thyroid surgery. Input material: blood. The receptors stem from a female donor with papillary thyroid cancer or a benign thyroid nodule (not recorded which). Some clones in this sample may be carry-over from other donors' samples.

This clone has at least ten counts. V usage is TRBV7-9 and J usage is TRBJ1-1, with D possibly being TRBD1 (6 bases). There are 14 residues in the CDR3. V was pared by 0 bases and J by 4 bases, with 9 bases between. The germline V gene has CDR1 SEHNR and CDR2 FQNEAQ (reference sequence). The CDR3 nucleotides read TGTGCCAGCAGCTTAGCGGACAGCCTCACTGAAGCTTTCTTT. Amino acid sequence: CASSLADSLTEAFF.

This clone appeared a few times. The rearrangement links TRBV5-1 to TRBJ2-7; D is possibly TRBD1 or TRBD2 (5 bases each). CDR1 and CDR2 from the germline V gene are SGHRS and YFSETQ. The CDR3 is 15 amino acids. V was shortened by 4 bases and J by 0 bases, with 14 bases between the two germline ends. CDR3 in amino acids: CASSLRDASSYEQYF. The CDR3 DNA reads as TGCGCCAGCAGCCTCCGGGACGCTAGCTCCTACGAGCAGTACTTC.

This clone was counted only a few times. The CDR3 coding sequence is TGTGCCAGCAGCTTATTAGTAGTGCAACAGGTTCTCGCTTACGAGCAGTACTTC. Its translation: CASSLLVVQQVLAYEQYF. This rearrangement joins TRBV7-2 to TRBJ2-7, with a weak D call TRBD1 (5 bases). Trimming removed 2 bases at V and 4 bases at J, with 24 bases between. The CDR3 is 18 amino acids. From germline, CDR1 is SGHTA and CDR2 FQGNSA.

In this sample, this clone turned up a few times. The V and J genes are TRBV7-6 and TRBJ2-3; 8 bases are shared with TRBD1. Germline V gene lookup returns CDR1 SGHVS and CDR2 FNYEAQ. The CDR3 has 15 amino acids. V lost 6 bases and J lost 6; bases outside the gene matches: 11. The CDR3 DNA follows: TGTGCCAGCAGTTACGGGACAGGCTTAGGGGATACGCAGTATTTT. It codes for CASSYGTGLGDTQYF.

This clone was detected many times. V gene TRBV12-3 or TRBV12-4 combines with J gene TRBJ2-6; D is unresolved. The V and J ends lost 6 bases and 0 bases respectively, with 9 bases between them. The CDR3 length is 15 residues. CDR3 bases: TGTGCCAGCAGCCCAAGGGTCTCTGGGGCCAACGTCCTGACTTTC. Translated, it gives CASSPRVSGANVLTF.

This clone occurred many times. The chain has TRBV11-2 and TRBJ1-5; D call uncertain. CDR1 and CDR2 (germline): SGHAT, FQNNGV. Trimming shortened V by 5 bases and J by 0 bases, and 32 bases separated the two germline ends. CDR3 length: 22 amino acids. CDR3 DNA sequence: TGTGCCAGCAGCCCCCCCTCAGGAGCAGTGGAGTCGGATCCATATAGCAATCAGCCCCAGCATTTT. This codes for CASSPPSGAVESDPYSNQPQHF.

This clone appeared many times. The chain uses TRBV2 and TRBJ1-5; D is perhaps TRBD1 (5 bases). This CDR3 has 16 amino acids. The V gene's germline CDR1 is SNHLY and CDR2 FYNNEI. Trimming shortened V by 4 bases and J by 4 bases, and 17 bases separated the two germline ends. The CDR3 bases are TGTGCCAGCAGTGGGGGAGGGGCCAAAGGAAATCAGCCCCAGCATTTT. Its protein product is CASSGGGAKGNQPQHF.

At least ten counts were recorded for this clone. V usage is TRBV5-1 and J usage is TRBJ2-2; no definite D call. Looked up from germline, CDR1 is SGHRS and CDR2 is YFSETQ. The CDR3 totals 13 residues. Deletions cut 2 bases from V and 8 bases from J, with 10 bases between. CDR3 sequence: CASSFRLGGELFF. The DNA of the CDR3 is TGCGCCAGCAGCTTCCGGCTTGGAGGGGAGCTGTTTTTT. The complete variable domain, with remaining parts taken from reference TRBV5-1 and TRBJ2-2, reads KAGVTQTPRYLIKTRGQQVTLSCSPISGHRSVSWYQQTPGQGLQFLFEYFSETQRNKGNFPGRFSGRQFSNSRSEMNVSTLELGDSALYLCASSFRLGGELFFGEGSRLTVL.

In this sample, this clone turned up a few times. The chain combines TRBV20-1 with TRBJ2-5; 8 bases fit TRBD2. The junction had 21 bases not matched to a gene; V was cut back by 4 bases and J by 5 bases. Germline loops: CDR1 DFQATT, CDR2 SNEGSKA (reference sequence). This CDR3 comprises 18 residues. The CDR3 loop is CSAIDAFTSGRTRETQYF. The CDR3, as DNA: TGCAGTGCTATAGACGCCTTTACCAGCGGGAGAACTCGTGAGACCCAGTACTTC.

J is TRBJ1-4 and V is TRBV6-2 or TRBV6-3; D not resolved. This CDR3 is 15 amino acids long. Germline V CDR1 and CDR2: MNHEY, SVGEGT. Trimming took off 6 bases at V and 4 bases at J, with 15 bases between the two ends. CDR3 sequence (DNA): TGTGCCAGCAGGGAGATTTCAAACCTTAATGAAAAACTGTTTTTT. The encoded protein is CASREISNLNEKLFF.

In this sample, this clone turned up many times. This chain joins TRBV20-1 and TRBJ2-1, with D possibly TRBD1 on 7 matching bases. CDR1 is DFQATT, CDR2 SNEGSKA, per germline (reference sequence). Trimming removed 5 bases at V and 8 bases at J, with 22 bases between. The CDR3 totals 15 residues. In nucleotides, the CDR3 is TGCAGTGCTCGGATGGGGGGCAGGGGGTGGGATGAGCAGTTCTTC. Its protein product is CSARMGGRGWDEQFF.

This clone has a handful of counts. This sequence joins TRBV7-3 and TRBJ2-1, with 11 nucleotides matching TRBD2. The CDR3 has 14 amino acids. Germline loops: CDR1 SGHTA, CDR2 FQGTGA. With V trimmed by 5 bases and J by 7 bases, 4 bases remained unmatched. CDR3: CASSVAGGGNEQFF. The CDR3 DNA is TGTGCCAGCAGCGTAGCGGGAGGGGGGAATGAGCAGTTCTTC.

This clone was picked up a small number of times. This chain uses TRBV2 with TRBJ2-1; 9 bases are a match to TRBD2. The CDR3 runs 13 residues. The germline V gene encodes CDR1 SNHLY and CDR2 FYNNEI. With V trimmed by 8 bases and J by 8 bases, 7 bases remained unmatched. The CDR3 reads CASVVAGVHEQFF. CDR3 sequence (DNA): TGTGCCAGCGTGGTAGCGGGAGTTCATGAGCAGTTCTTC. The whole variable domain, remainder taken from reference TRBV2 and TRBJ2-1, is EPEVTQTPSHQVTQMGQEVILRCVPISNHLYFYWYRQILGQKVEFLVSFYNNEISEKSEIFDDQFSVERPDGSNFTLKIRSTKLEDSAMYFCASVVAGVHEQFFGPGTRLTVL.

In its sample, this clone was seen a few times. CDR3 protein: CASSETDGGSSPLHF. In DNA form, the CDR3 reads TGTGCCAGCAGTGAAACAGATGGAGGGAGCTCACCCCTCCACTTT. The rearrangement joins TRBV6-1 to TRBJ1-6; D is unresolved. The CDR3 contains 15 residues. CDR1 MNHNS and CDR2 SASEGT come from the germline V gene. The V end was cut by 2 bases, the J end by 10 bases, with 15 bases between.

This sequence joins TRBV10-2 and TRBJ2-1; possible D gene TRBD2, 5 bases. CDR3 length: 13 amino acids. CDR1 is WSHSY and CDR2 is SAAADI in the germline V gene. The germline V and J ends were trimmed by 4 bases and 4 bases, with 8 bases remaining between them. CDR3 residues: CASSGGLYNEQFF. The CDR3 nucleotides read TGCGCCAGCAGTGGAGGACTTTACAATGAGCAGTTCTTC.

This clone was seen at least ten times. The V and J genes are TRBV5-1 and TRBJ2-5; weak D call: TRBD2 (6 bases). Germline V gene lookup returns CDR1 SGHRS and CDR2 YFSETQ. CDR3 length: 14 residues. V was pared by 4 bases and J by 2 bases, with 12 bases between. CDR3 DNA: TGCGCCAGCAGCACCGGGACTCTTCAAGAGACCCAGTACTTC. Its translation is CASSTGTLQETQYF. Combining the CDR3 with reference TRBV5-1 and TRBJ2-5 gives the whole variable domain KAGVTQTPRYLIKTRGQQVTLSCSPISGHRSVSWYQQTPGQGLQFLFEYFSETQRNKGNFPGRFSGRQFSNSRSEMNVSTLELGDSALYLCASSTGTLQETQYFGPGTRLLVL.

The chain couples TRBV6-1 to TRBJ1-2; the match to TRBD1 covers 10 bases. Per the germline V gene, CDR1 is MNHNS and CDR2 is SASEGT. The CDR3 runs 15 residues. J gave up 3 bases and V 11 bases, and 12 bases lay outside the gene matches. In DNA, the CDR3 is TGTGCCTGCCCGGGACAGGGGCAGGGTGACTATGGCTACACCTTC. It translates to CACPGQGQGDYGYTF.

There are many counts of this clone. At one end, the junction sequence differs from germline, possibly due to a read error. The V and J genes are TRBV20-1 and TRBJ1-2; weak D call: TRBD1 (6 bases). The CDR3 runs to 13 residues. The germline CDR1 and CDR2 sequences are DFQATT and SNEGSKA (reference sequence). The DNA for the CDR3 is TGCAATGCTAGTAGGGACACCTACTATGGCTACACCTTC. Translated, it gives CNASRDTYYGYTF.

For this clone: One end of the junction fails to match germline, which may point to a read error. The CDR3 here is CASSLDRGRIYSSPLHF. Written as DNA, the CDR3 is TGTGCCAGCAGTTTGGACAGGGGGCGTATCTATAGTTCACCCCTCCACTTT. The chain couples TRBV6-5 to TRBJ1-6; TRBD1 agrees at 11 bases. CDR3 length equals 17 residues. The germline gives CDR1 MNHEY, CDR2 SVGAGI.

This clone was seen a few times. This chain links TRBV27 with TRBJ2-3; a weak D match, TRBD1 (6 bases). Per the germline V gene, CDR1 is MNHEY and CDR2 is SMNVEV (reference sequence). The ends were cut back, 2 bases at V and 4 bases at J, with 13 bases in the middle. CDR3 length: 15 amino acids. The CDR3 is CASSLNTGSPDTQYF. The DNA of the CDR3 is TGTGCCAGCAGTTTAAACACAGGGTCGCCAGATACGCAGTATTTT.